Listed below are T cell receptor beta chains from one sample, sequenced in a study of blood T cell repertoires in COVID-19. Some clones are missing from TCRdb's copy, which holds only in-frame ones; the method was immunoSEQ multiplex PCR. The sample lists over 65,000 clones, roughly 82% occurring once. Sequenced sample: peripheral blood. Receptors were obtained from a man older than 75 with active COVID-19. Both conserved end residues are part of each CDR3. Fields, in order: V gene, J gene, clone size, D gene, CDR3 DNA, CDR3 protein. A D gene is named only where the DNA matches it firmly. Only some rows state a clone size, as once, few, many or a class for expanded clones.

v_gene: TRBV5-1
j_gene: TRBJ1-1
abundance: .
d_gene: TRBD1
CDR3nt: TGCGCCAGCAGCTCAACAGGGGGCGCGAACACTGAAGCTTTCTTT
CDR3aa: CASSSTGGANTEAFF

v_gene: TRBV7-9
j_gene: TRBJ1-4
abundance: .
d_gene: .
CDR3nt: TGTGCCAGCAGCCCCGGGACACTTGCAACTAATGAAAAACTGTTTTTT
CDR3aa: CASSPGTLATNEKLFF

v_gene: TRBV25-1
j_gene: TRBJ2-7
abundance: .
d_gene: TRBD2
CDR3nt: TGTGCCAGCAGTGACGCGGCTAGCGGGACCTACGAGCAGTACTTC
CDR3aa: CASSDAASGTYEQYF

v_gene: TRBV27
j_gene: TRBJ2-7
abundance: .
d_gene: TRBD2
CDR3nt: TGTGCCAGCAGTAGGCTAGCGGGGGCCCGATCCTACGAGCAGTACTTC
CDR3aa: CASSRLAGARSYEQYF

v_gene: TRBV19
j_gene: TRBJ2-1
abundance: .
d_gene: .
CDR3nt: TGTGCCAGTGCCCGGGGGCTAGCGGTACCCATCGATGAGCAGTTCTTC
CDR3aa: CASARGLAVPIDEQFF

v_gene: TRBV2
j_gene: TRBJ1-6
abundance: .
d_gene: .
CDR3nt: TGTGCCAGCAGTCGTACAGGGAATTCACCCCTCCACTTT
CDR3aa: CASSRTGNSPLHF

v_gene: TRBV6-1
j_gene: TRBJ1-2
abundance: .
d_gene: .
CDR3nt: TGTGCCAGCAGTGAAAATTGGGGGAGCGGGGGCTACACCTTC
CDR3aa: CASSENWGSGGYTF

v_gene: TRBV7-2
j_gene: TRBJ1-3
abundance: .
d_gene: .
CDR3nt: TGTGCCAGCAGCGCCGACAGGCTTATCTCTGGAAACACCATATATTTT
CDR3aa: CASSADRLISGNTIYF

v_gene: TRBV5-1
j_gene: TRBJ1-1
abundance: .
d_gene: .
CDR3nt: TGCGCCAGCAGCCCAACCCGGGGTGGGGACACTGAAGCTTTCTTT
CDR3aa: CASSPTRGGDTEAFF

v_gene: TRBV7-3
j_gene: TRBJ2-2
abundance: .
d_gene: .
CDR3nt: TGTGCCAGCAGCAAGACTAGAGGAGGGACCGGGGAGCTGTTTTTT
CDR3aa: CASSKTRGGTGELFF

v_gene: TRBV25-1
j_gene: TRBJ2-7
abundance: .
d_gene: .
CDR3nt: TGTGCCAGCAGTGAATGGGCAGTCTACGAGCAGTACTTC
CDR3aa: CASSEWAVYEQYF

v_gene: TRBV15
j_gene: TRBJ1-1
abundance: .
d_gene: TRBD1
CDR3nt: TGTGCCACCAGCAGAGAATTCAGTCTGACAGGGAGGAACACTGAAGCTTTCTTT
CDR3aa: CATSREFSLTGRNTEAFF

v_gene: TRBV7-2
j_gene: TRBJ2-3
abundance: .
d_gene: TRBD2
CDR3nt: TGTGCCAGCAGCTTAGCGCTAGCGGGAATAGATACGCAGTATTTT
CDR3aa: CASSLALAGIDTQYF

v_gene: TRBV4-3
j_gene: TRBJ2-2
abundance: .
d_gene: .
CDR3nt: TGCGCCAGCAGCCCGGCCGGGACACCCTCGAGGACCGGGGAGCTGTTTTTT
CDR3aa: CASSPAGTPSRTGELFF

v_gene: TRBV7-2
j_gene: TRBJ1-3
abundance: .
d_gene: .
CDR3nt: TGTGCCAGCAGCTTACAGTCGAACTCTGGAAACACCATATATTTT
CDR3aa: CASSLQSNSGNTIYF

v_gene: TRBV7-3
j_gene: TRBJ2-7
abundance: .
d_gene: .
CDR3nt: TGTGCCAGCAGCTTCCAGGGCTGGGACGAGCAGTACTTC
CDR3aa: CASSFQGWDEQYF

v_gene: TRBV18
j_gene: TRBJ2-7
abundance: few
d_gene: .
CDR3nt: TGTGCCAGCTCACCCCTCCGTGGCGGCGCCTACGAGCAGTACTTC
CDR3aa: CASSPLRGGAYEQYF

v_gene: TRBV30
j_gene: TRBJ2-1
abundance: .
d_gene: .
CDR3nt: TGTGCCTGGAGTGCCCAGGGCAATGAGCAGTTCTTC
CDR3aa: CAWSAQGNEQFF

v_gene: TRBV20-1
j_gene: TRBJ1-1
abundance: .
d_gene: .
CDR3nt: TGCAGTGCTAGTACGTCCGGGAGCTACACTGAAGCTTTCTTT
CDR3aa: CSASTSGSYTEAFF

v_gene: TRBV3-1/TRBV3-2
j_gene: TRBJ2-3
abundance: .
d_gene: TRBD2
CDR3nt: TGTGCCAGCAGCCAAGGGGGAGGGTTAGCTCTAGGAGATACGCAGTATTTT
CDR3aa: CASSQGGGLALGDTQYF

v_gene: TRBV5-1
j_gene: TRBJ2-1
abundance: .
d_gene: TRBD2
CDR3nt: TGCGCCAGCAGCGAAGCGGGAGGCTCCTACAATGAGCAGTTCTTC
CDR3aa: CASSEAGGSYNEQFF

v_gene: TRBV19
j_gene: TRBJ2-7
abundance: many
d_gene: TRBD2
CDR3nt: TGTGCCAGTAGTATCTCGACTAGCGGGAATTCCGAGCAGTACTTC
CDR3aa: CASSISTSGNSEQYF

v_gene: TRBV6-5
j_gene: TRBJ2-5
abundance: few
d_gene: .
CDR3nt: TGTGCCAGCAGCCGGACCGGGAAAGAGACCCAGTACTTC
CDR3aa: CASSRTGKETQYF

v_gene: TRBV7-2
j_gene: TRBJ1-1
abundance: .
d_gene: TRBD1
CDR3nt: TGTGCCAGCAGCTTAGGGTATACGCGGGACAGGGGACGCACTGAAGCTTTCTTT
CDR3aa: CASSLGYTRDRGRTEAFF

v_gene: TRBV6-2/TRBV6-3
j_gene: TRBJ1-2
abundance: .
d_gene: .
CDR3nt: TGTGCCAGCAGTTACGGAGGGCTCTATGGCTACACCTTC
CDR3aa: CASSYGGLYGYTF

v_gene: TRBV3-1/TRBV3-2
j_gene: TRBJ2-3
abundance: .
d_gene: TRBD1
CDR3nt: TGTGCCAGCAGCGAACTCCCCGGGACAGGGCTCACAGATACGCAGTATTTT
CDR3aa: CASSELPGTGLTDTQYF

v_gene: TRBV10-3
j_gene: TRBJ1-5
abundance: .
d_gene: .
CDR3nt: TGTGCCATCAGTGAGTCGACATCAAGGGGGGGTCAGCCCCAGCATTTT
CDR3aa: CAISESTSRGGQPQHF